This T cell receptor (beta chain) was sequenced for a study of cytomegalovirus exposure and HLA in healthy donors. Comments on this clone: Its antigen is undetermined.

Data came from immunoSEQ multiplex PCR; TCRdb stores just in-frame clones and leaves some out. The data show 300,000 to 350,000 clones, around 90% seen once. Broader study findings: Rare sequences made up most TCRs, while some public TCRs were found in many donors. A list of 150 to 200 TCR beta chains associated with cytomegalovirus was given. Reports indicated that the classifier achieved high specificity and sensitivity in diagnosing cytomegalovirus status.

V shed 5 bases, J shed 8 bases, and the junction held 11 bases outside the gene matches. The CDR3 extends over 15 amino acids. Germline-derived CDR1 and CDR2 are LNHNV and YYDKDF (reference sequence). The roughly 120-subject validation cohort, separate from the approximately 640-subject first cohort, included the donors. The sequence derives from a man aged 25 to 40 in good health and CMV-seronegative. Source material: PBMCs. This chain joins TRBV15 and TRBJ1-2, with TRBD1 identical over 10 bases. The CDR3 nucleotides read TGTGCCACCAGCGCTACCGGGACAGGGGCGTGGGGCTACACCTTC. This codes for CATSATGTGAWGYTF.